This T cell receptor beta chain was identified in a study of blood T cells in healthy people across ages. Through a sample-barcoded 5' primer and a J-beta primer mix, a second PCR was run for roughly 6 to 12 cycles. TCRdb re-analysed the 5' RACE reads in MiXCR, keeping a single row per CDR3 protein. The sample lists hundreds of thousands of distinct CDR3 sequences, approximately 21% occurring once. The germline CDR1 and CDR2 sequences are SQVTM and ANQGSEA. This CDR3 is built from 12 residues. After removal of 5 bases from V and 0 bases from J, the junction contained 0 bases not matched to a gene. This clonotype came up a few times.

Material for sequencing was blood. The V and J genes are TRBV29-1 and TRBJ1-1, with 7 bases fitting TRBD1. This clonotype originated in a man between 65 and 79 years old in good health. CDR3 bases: TGCAGCGTTCAGGGGGTGAACACTGAAGCTTTCTTT. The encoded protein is CSVQGVNTEAFF.